This passage covers 30 T cell receptor beta chains from one sample sequenced in a study of blood T cells in healthy people across ages. A second 7 to 11 cycle PCR used barcoded and J-beta primers. TCRdb passed the 5' RACE reads through MiXCR, listing each CDR3 protein once. The sample includes about 1.8 million distinct CDR3 sequences, 49% of them seen just once. The source material was blood. The source of these receptors is a woman between 35 and 50 years old in good health.

A remark on this clonotype: One end of the junction is discordant with germline, which a read error may explain. This rearrangement joins TRBV2 to TRBJ2-7; D may match TRBD1 or TRBD2 (5 bases each). CDR3 length: 14 amino acids. The germline V gene has CDR1 SNHLY and CDR2 FYNNEI. The CDR3 loop is CASRTRDALYDQYF. CDR3 coding DNA: TGTGCCAGCAGGACCCGGGACGCCCTCTACGATCAGTACTTC.

The sample holds a few counts of this clonotype. This chain joins TRBV20-1 and TRBJ2-7; tentative D call: TRBD2 (6 bases). V was shortened by 4 bases and J by 10 bases, with 14 bases between the two germline ends. The CDR3 contains 11 residues. CDR1 and CDR2 (germline): DFQATT, SNEGSKA (reference sequence). CDR3 sequence: CSAKSQGLQYF. CDR3 in DNA: TGCAGTGCTAAGTCCCAGGGACTTCAGTACTTC.

Details on this clonotype: A single base separates this from a much larger clone, so it may be a read error. The rearrangement links TRBV12-3 or TRBV12-4 to TRBJ2-7, with 10 nucleotides matching TRBD1. CDR3 length: 13 amino acids. CDR3 in amino acids: CASSDRGQAERYF. For the CDR3, the DNA is TGTGCCAGCAGTGACAGGGGGCAGGCCGAGCGGTACTTC.

This clonotype was observed a few times. The V and J genes are TRBV5-1 and TRBJ2-4; 7 nucleotides match TRBD1. The end of the DNA fits TRBJ2-7 better, so the J call may be wrong. The CDR3 loop spans 14 amino acids. Germline V lookup: CDR1 SGHRS, CDR2 YFSETQ. CDR3 loop: CASSSGTVAYEQYF. Here the CDR3 DNA reads TGCGCCAGCAGCTCTGGGACAGTCGCCTACGAGCAGTACTTC.

A remark on this clonotype: An end of the junction does not agree with germline; a read error may underlie this. The chain employs TRBV5-1 and TRBJ2-3; D is unclear. The CDR3 has 13 amino acids. Germline V gene sequence: CDR1 SGHRS, CDR2 YFSETQ. Written as DNA, the CDR3 is TGCGCCAACAGCCCCAAACTCACAGATACGCAGTATTTT. Its translation: CANSPKLTDTQYF.

This clonotype was detected a few times. CDR3 sequence: CASSLVAGLKNIQYF. In DNA, the CDR3 is TGCGCCAGCAGCTTGGTCGCAGGGTTGAAAAACATTCAGTACTTC. J is TRBJ2-4 and V is TRBV5-1; a possible D gene is TRBD1 (5 bases). Germline V lookup: CDR1 SGHRS, CDR2 YFSETQ. There are 15 residues in the CDR3. Trimming removed 0 bases at V and 4 bases at J, with 11 bases between.

This clonotype occurred a few times. The CDR3 here is CASSQDRDLPAYF. The CDR3 coding sequence is TGCGCCAGCAGCCAAGACCGGGACCTCCCCGCGTATTTT. The genes are TRBV4-3 and TRBJ2-3; D is perhaps TRBD1 or TRBD2 (5 bases each). The germline gives CDR1 LGHNA, CDR2 YSLEER. This CDR3 is built from 13 residues. Trimming left V 0 bases short and J 14 bases short, with 15 bases between.

The chain has TRBV6-1 and TRBJ2-3, with 11 bases that match TRBD2. J was trimmed by 4 bases and V by 6 bases; bases with no gene match: 9. The CDR3 extends over 16 amino acids. Germline V gives CDR1 MNHNS, CDR2 SASEGT. The chain's CDR3 is CASSALSGGAPDTQYF. CDR3 nucleotides: TGTGCCAGCAGCGCCCTTAGCGGGGGGGCCCCAGATACGCAGTATTTT.

This chain connects TRBV5-1 to TRBJ1-2; 11 positions match TRBD1. This CDR3 spans 14 amino acids. From germline, CDR1 is SGHRS and CDR2 YFSETQ. With 6 bases clipped from V and 3 bases from J, the junction kept 4 bases outside the gene matches. The CDR3 DNA reads TGCGCCAGCAACAGGACAGGGGGCGACTATGGCTACACCTTC. Translating gives CASNRTGGDYGYTF. Full variable domain (missing parts from reference TRBV5-1 and TRBJ1-2): KAGVTQTPRYLIKTRGQQVTLSCSPISGHRSVSWYQQTPGQGLQFLFEYFSETQRNKGNFPGRFSGRQFSNSRSEMNVSTLELGDSALYLCASNRTGGDYGYTFGSGTRLTVV.

The chain has TRBV3-1 and TRBJ1-2, with TRBD1 matching over 8 bases. This CDR3 comprises 15 residues. Germline-derived CDR1 and CDR2 are LGHDT and YNNKEL (reference sequence). The trim removed 5 bases at V and 4 bases at J, leaving 9 bases unmatched. The CDR3 here is CASSNSDRGSYGYTF. CDR3 DNA: TGTGCCAGCAGCAATAGCGACAGGGGTTCCTATGGCTACACCTTC. The complete variable domain, with remaining parts taken from reference TRBV3-1 and TRBJ1-2, reads DTAVSQTPKYLVTQMGNDKSIKCEQNLGHDTMYWYKQDSKKFLKIMFSYNNKELIINETVPNRFSPKSPDKAHLNLHINSLELGDSAVYFCASSNSDRGSYGYTFGSGTRLTVV.

Only a few counts were recorded for this clonotype. The CDR3 DNA sequence: TGCGCCAGCAGCTTGGAGGGTGACGTCGACCAGTTCTTC. It yields the protein CASSLEGDVDQFF. This chain joins TRBV5-1 and TRBJ2-1; no firm D call. The CDR3 contains 13 residues. Trimming pared 0 bases from V and 13 bases from J, leaving 14 bases between. Germline loops: CDR1 SGHRS, CDR2 YFSETQ.

The rearrangement joins TRBV7-9 to TRBJ2-5; 14 positions match TRBD2. The germline V gene has CDR1 SEHNR and CDR2 FQNEAQ (reference sequence). The CDR3 sequence is 16 residues long. V trimming: 5 bases; J trimming: 3 bases; junction bases outside the gene matches: 5. The CDR3 DNA follows: TGTGCCAGCAGCACAGGACTAGCGGGGGGAGAAGAGACCCAGTACTTC. Its protein is CASSTGLAGGEETQYF.

This clonotype was seen only a few times. The chain couples TRBV29-1 to TRBJ2-7, with a possible D match to TRBD2 (6 bases). CDR3 size: 16 residues. V lost 5 bases to trimming and J lost 0 bases, with 20 bases between them. Germline loops: CDR1 SQVTM, CDR2 ANQGSEA. The CDR3: CSVPKGEATVSYEQYF. The CDR3 DNA follows: TGCAGCGTTCCGAAAGGGGAGGCGACAGTCTCCTACGAGCAGTACTTC.

With respect to this clonotype: This sequence may be a read error, since a much larger clone differs from it by one base. The gene calls are TRBV20-1 and TRBJ2-5; 8 bases agree with TRBD1. The CDR3 has 15 amino acids. Per the germline V gene, CDR1 is DFQATT and CDR2 is SNEGSKA (reference sequence). Losses at the gene ends were 2 bases for V and 7 bases for J; bases not matched to a gene: 12. CDR3 bases: TGCAGTGCTAGAAACATGGACAGGGTGAGAGGGACCCAGTACTTC. Its translation is CSARNMDRVRGTQYF.

The genes are TRBV24-1 and TRBJ2-3; perhaps TRBD1 as D (5 bases). V lost 4 bases and J 2 bases, leaving 12 bases between the germline ends. Looked up from germline, CDR1 is KGHDR and CDR2 is SFDVKD. The length of the CDR3 is 15 residues. CDR3 nucleotides: TGTGCCACCAGTGAACTAAAAGGGGTCACAGATACGCAGTATTTT. It yields the protein CATSELKGVTDTQYF.

The V call is TRBV7-2, the J call TRBJ2-3; D not resolved. Trimming pared 2 bases from V and 2 bases from J, leaving 17 bases between. This CDR3 region has 17 residues. Germline values: CDR1 SGHTA, CDR2 FQGNSA. For the CDR3, the DNA is TGTGCCAGCAGCTTAACGGGTGTGGTCGCCCCCACAGATACGCAGTATTTT. Translation gives CASSLTGVVAPTDTQYF.

This clonotype was counted a few times. This chain connects TRBV20-1 to TRBJ1-1; possible D gene TRBD1, 6 bases. Germline V gene sequence: CDR1 DFQATT, CDR2 SNEGSKA (reference sequence). V shed 6 bases and J shed 7 bases, with 18 bases lying between them. The CDR3 runs to 13 residues. In DNA, the CDR3 is TGCAGTGCCACGGAGGGGGTACGTGGTGAAGCTTTCTTT. Its translation is CSATEGVRGEAFF.

This clonotype appeared many times. The V call is TRBV20-1, the J call TRBJ2-5, with a weak D call TRBD2 (7 bases). This CDR3 contains 15 residues. The V gene lost 6 bases and the J gene lost 4 bases, with 21 bases spanning the gap. The germline V gene has CDR1 DFQATT and CDR2 SNEGSKA (reference sequence). The CDR3 coding sequence is TGCAGTGCCATAAACGTCGGGGGGCCCCGAGAGACCCAGTACTTC. Residues: CSAINVGGPRETQYF.

The chain has TRBV20-1 and TRBJ2-5; no clear D. Germline loops: CDR1 DFQATT, CDR2 SNEGSKA (reference sequence). The V gene lost 2 bases and the J gene lost 5 bases, with 9 bases spanning the gap. CDR3 length: 12 residues. CDR3 DNA sequence: TGCAGTGCTAGACAGATTCATGAGACCCAGTACTTC. Encoded protein: CSARQIHETQYF.

The rearrangement links TRBV20-1 to TRBJ2-1; perhaps D is TRBD1 or TRBD2 (5 bases each). CDR1 and CDR2 from the germline V gene are DFQATT and SNEGSKA (reference sequence). The CDR3 loop spans 16 amino acids. Trimming left V 3 bases short and J 9 bases short, with 24 bases between. The CDR3 DNA reads TGCAGTGCTAGCTCACGGACTGGCTCAGGGCGGCGTGAGCAGTTCTTC. Protein sequence: CSASSRTGSGRREQFF.

This clonotype was seen once. CDR3 DNA: TGCAGTGCTAGTTTCGAACCTCAAGAGACCCAGTACTTC. Translating gives CSASFEPQETQYF. The chain recombines TRBV20-1 with TRBJ2-5; D not certain. The CDR3 totals 13 residues. With 3 bases removed from V and 2 bases from J, the gap between germline ends came to 10 bases. CDR1 is DFQATT, CDR2 SNEGSKA, per germline (reference sequence).

CDR3 residues: CASSLEGPNIQYF. The DNA of the CDR3 is TGCGCCAGCAGCTTGGAGGGCCCAAACATTCAGTACTTC. The V gene is TRBV5-1, the J gene TRBJ2-4; no firm D call. V gave up 0 bases and J gave up 6 bases, with 7 bases separating them. CDR1 SGHRS and CDR2 YFSETQ come from the germline V gene. This CDR3 has 13 residues.

The sample holds a few counts of this clonotype. This chain links TRBV28 with TRBJ2-3; TRBD1 aligns across 8 bases. Per the germline V gene, CDR1 is MDHEN and CDR2 is SYDVKM. The CDR3 consists of 15 residues. V was pared by 5 bases and J by 0 bases, with 4 bases of the junction left unmatched. The CDR3 is CASSKTGASTDTQYF. The CDR3 DNA sequence: TGTGCCAGCAGTAAGACAGGGGCTAGCACAGATACGCAGTATTTT.

The genes are TRBV19 and TRBJ2-1; D perhaps matches TRBD2 (7 bases). The tail of the sequence fits TRBJ2-7 better, so the J call may be wrong. The germline gives CDR1 LNHDA, CDR2 SQIVND (reference sequence). This CDR3 has 16 amino acids. CDR3 amino acids: CASSIWGGGQINEQYF. CDR3 sequence (DNA): TGTGCCAGTAGTATTTGGGGCGGGGGCCAGATCAATGAGCAGTACTTC.

This clonotype was seen only a few times. The chain joins TRBV3-1 to TRBJ2-5, with 8 bases identical to TRBD1. V was clipped by 3 bases and J by 6 bases; unmatched bases: 6. The CDR3 extends over 14 amino acids. Germline CDR1 and CDR2: LGHDT and YNNKEL (reference sequence). CDR3 nucleotides: TGTGCCAGCAGCCAGGGCAGACAGGGGAAGACCCAGTACTTC. This codes for CASSQGRQGKTQYF.

The rearrangement links TRBV6-6 to TRBJ1-4; 7 bases agree with TRBD1. The CDR3 sequence is 17 residues long. Trimming cost V 2 bases and J 7 bases; bases outside gene matches: 13. Germline CDR1 and CDR2: MNHNY and SVGAGI (reference sequence). The CDR3 coding sequence is TGTGCCAGCAGTTACGCGAGACAGGGAGCAAGTAGTGAAAAACTGTTTTTT. It yields the protein CASSYARQGASSEKLFF.

V is TRBV29-1 and J is TRBJ2-1; 8 bases line up with TRBD1. This CDR3 is built from 14 residues. CDR1 and CDR2 (germline): SQVTM, ANQGSEA. Germline trimming cut 6 bases from V and 15 bases from J; bases unmatched to any gene: 19. CDR3 sequence reads: CSVKASGGRETRFF. CDR3 coding DNA: TGCAGCGTAAAGGCCTCAGGGGGCCGTGAGACCCGGTTCTTC.

This clonotype appeared once. The CDR3 region has the DNA TGTGCCAGCAGCCGAACCGCGGGACGCGGGGACGAGCAGTACTTC. Translation gives CASSRTAGRGDEQYF. The V gene is TRBV11-2, the J gene TRBJ2-5; maybe TRBD2 (6 bases). The last part of the DNA fits TRBJ2-7 better; the J call may be wrong. The CDR3 is made up of 15 amino acids. The V gene's germline CDR1 is SGHAT and CDR2 FQNNGV.

This chain connects TRBV20-1 to TRBJ2-3; TRBD1 agrees at 9 bases. Germline V gene data show CDR1 as DFQATT and CDR2 as SNEGSKA (reference sequence). The length of the CDR3 is 16 residues. Unmatched junction bases numbered 8, after V lost 0 bases and J lost 4 bases. CDR3 bases: TGCAGTGCTAGAGAAACCAGGACAGGGGTGGCAGATACGCAGTATTTT. Translation: CSARETRTGVADTQYF.

This clonotype was observed a handful of times. The chain couples TRBV20-1 to TRBJ2-5; D call uncertain. Germline V gene data show CDR1 as DFQATT and CDR2 as SNEGSKA (reference sequence). V was shortened by 6 bases and J by 3 bases, with 20 bases between the two germline ends. This CDR3 comprises 15 residues. The DNA of the CDR3 is TGCAGTGCGGCCTCTCTAAATGTGGGGAAAGAGACCCAGTACTTC. Translating it yields CSAASLNVGKETQYF.